What follows is one T cell receptor (beta chain) and its context. This CDR3 is 14 amino acids long. Trimming left V 7 bases short and J 10 bases short, with 20 bases between. Germline values: CDR1 SEHNR, CDR2 FQNEAQ (reference sequence). The entry originates in a study of tumor-infiltrating lymphocytes in primary liver carcinoma. Study overall: Staging placed the tumors at T1-T3 N0M0, and they measured about 4 to 11 cm across.

In addition to blood RNA drawn from unsorted whole blood, germline DNA was extracted. Constant-region priming of around 490 ng total RNA yielded TCR beta cDNA. ARM-PCR was slightly modified, and three nested multiplex PCR rounds with it gave rise to the TCR beta libraries. TRBV1-TRBV30 forward and Cbeta reverse primers drove the first two roughly 10-cycle rounds. Via MiXCR, TCRdb re-called the multiplex PCR reads, giving one row per CDR3 protein. Found here are 250,000 to 350,000 distinct CDR3 sequences, about three fifths of them singletons; the top ten hold over 15%. The V call is TRBV7-9, the J call TRBJ2-1; weak D call: TRBD2 (6 bases). Sequencing was carried out using peripheral blood. This sequence was found in a woman in her 30s with primary liver carcinoma and hepatitis B virus infection. The CDR3 DNA sequence: TGTGCCAGCACAGGAGGGACGCCCCGAGAGGAGCAGTTCTTC. Translating gives CASTGGTPREEQFF.